This T cell receptor (beta chain) was sequenced during a study of glioma-infiltrating T cells after dendritic cell vaccination (dated by TCRdb to 2016 to 2017). Regarding the complete study: The cohort included approximately 15 glioblastoma patients drawn from Phase I and II dendritic cell vaccination trials, of whom 9 were newly diagnosed and 6 had recurrent disease. Survival after dendritic cell vaccination was correlated with TCR sequencing metrics, including TIL content and tumor-blood repertoire overlap. In glioblastoma patients vaccinated with dendritic cells, deep sequencing of TCR beta CDR3 regions served to measure the amount of tumor-infiltrating lymphocytes and to compare repertoires between tumor and blood. Autologous tumor lysate-pulsed dendritic cell vaccination was administered to the patients between about 2003 and 2012. Each patient got three intradermal injections of the dendritic cell vaccine, spaced at biweekly intervals, in the arm below the axilla. The vaccine was prepared from monocyte-derived dendritic cells that were cultured for seven days with IL-4 and GM-CSF and then pulsed overnight with autologous tumor lysate. What the work shows at the level of the full study, not this receptor alone: The cohort was small and heterogeneous, few patients had complete blood and tumor sets, and even fewer had initial-recurrent tumor pairs. After dendritic cell vaccination, a higher estimated pretreatment TIL content predicted longer time to progression and longer overall survival. The TCR overlap response model with three groups was called speculative and said to need prospective validation. TCR clonality showed no direct relationship with survival, which suggests that a diverse polyclonal response may be important.

Patients were selected for having adequate residual fresh-frozen tumor tissue and more than two years of available survival data. Although molecular status otherwise differed among the glioblastoma patients, no patient had an isocitrate dehydrogenase mutation. PBMC collection took place before vaccination, two weeks after the third vaccination, and at tumor progression if progression occurred. Genomic DNA was extracted with the Qiagen DNeasy Blood extraction Kit. In regard to this clone: This receptor's antigen is unknown. No per-base quality is available; no much larger clone lies one base away.

Via the germline V gene (reference sequence), CDR1 is GTSNPN and CDR2 SVGIG. The CDR3 runs 15 residues from the cysteine to the phenylalanine. The entry retains the CDR3 DNA only, 45 bases that are in frame from base 1. Between the V and J ends, shortened by 0 bases and 3 bases respectively, the junction contains 12 bases. The immunoSEQ assay amplified TCRB CDR3 regions from around 2.1 micrograms of genomic DNA, or from all available DNA when less than that amount was available. The multiplex PCR relied on 60 forward primers for TCR V beta segments and 13 reverse primers for J beta segments. To estimate the number of reads per starting template, synthetic control templates were added to each sample at limiting dilution. Sequencing produced 87 bp reads on the Illumina HiSeq System. On the study's bioinformatics: PCR and sequencing errors were removed by merging closely related sequences with a nearest neighbor algorithm. TCR overlap was measured as the percentage of unique tumor TCR beta sequences also present in the same patient's peripheral blood. TCRdb took this table from immuneACCESS and kept in-frame rearrangements with V and J called. Such tables lack part of the clones; where checked against another copy, unresolved V genes explain under half of the gap, and the rest is unexplained. The D gene and trimming were derived from the DNA, and the V and J assignments and clone size from that table. The sample contains tens of thousands of clones, about four fifths of them found a single time. About 2% of the sample is taken by the ten largest.

The sequence derives from a human donor with glioblastoma. The sample consisted of blood, taken before dendritic cell vaccination. This sequence uses TRBV30 and TRBJ1-5; a tentative D call is TRBD1 (6 bases match). The bases read TGTGCCTGGAGTGTCAGGGGAACGGTCAATCAGCCCCAGCATTTT. Its product reads: CAWSVRGTVNQPQHF.